This T cell receptor beta chain was obtained from a study of T cells in Graves' hyperthyroidism and ophthalmopathy. Study-wide results and limits: Ophthalmopathy got predicted by the model a median approximately 6.3 months before its onset.

Amplification yielded TCR beta CDR3 regions, with RNA transcripts as the source. TCR CDR3 underwent first-round RT-PCR with the HTBI primer set. Via MiXCR, TCRdb re-called the multiplex PCR reads, giving one row per CDR3 protein. This table has 500,000 to 750,000 distinct CDR3 sequences, roughly 50% appearing once. Of note for this clonotype: The target antigen is unknown.

This TCR derives from a woman aged 18-29 years with Graves' hyperthyroidism. The source material was peripheral blood or thyroid tissue (not recorded which).

This CDR3 is CSAPTSDATNEKLFF. DNA of the CDR3: TGCAGTGCTCCGACTAGCGATGCAACTAATGAAAAACTGTTTTTT. The gene calls are TRBV20-1 and TRBJ1-4; D unresolved. This CDR3 is built from 15 residues. In germline, CDR1 is DFQATT, CDR2 SNEGSKA (reference sequence). V gave up 5 bases and J gave up 0 bases, with 13 bases separating them.